This TCR beta chain was sequenced during a study of CD8 T cells in Susac syndrome. The CDR3 spans 14 residues. Germline V gene data show CDR1 as LNHDA and CDR2 as SQIVND (reference sequence). Trimming shortened V by 3 bases and J by 3 bases, and 11 bases separated the two germline ends. With random hexamers, 0.5 to 1 ug RNA was reverse transcribed. The CDR3 of TCR beta was amplified by immunoSEQ multiplex PCR across 54 Vbeta and 13 Jbeta. TCRdb fed the immunoSEQ multiplex PCR reads into MiXCR, producing one record per CDR3 protein. The sample has fewer than 150,000 distinct CDR3 sequences, about 92% seen once. This clonotype was seen a single time. Sequencing of TCR beta was performed on blood CD8+ and CD4+ T cells. The multiple sclerosis control group comprised treatment-naive patients with stable or active relapsing-remitting disease. TEMRA cells were FACS-enriched and CD8+ and CD4+ T cells negatively isolated.

Source material: CD4+ T cells from PBMCs. The rearrangement uses TRBV19 and TRBJ2-5; no clear D gene. The sequence came from a human donor with multiple sclerosis. The CDR3 DNA reads as TGTGCCAGTAGTATTAACGGCTTGAAAGAGACCCAGTACTTC. Its translation is CASSINGLKETQYF.